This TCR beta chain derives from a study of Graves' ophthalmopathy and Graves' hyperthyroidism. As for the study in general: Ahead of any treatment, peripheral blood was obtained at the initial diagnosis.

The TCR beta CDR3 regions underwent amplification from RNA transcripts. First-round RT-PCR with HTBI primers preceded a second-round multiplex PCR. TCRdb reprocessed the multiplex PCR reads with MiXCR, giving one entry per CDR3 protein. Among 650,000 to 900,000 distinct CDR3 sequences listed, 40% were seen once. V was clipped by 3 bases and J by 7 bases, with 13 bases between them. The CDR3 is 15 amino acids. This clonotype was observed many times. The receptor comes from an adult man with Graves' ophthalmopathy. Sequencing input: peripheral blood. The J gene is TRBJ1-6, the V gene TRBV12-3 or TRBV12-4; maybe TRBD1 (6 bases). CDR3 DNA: TGTGCCAGCAGTTTTAGGACAGAAGGGAATTCACCCCTCCACTTT. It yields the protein CASSFRTEGNSPLHF.